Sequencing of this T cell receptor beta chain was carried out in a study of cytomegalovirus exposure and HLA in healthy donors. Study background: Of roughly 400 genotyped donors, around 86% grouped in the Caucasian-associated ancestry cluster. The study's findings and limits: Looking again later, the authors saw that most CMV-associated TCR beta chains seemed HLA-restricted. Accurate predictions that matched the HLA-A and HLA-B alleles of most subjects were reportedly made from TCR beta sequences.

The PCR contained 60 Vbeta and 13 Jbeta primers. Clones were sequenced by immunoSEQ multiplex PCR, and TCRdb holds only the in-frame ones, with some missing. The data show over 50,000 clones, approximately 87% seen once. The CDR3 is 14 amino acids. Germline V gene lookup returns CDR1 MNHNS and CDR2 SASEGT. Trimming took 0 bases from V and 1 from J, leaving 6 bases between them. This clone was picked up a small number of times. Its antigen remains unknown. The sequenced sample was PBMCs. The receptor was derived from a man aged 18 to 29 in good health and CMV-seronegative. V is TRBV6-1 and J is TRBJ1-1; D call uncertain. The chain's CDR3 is CASSEAVRNTEAFF. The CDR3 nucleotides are TGTGCCAGCAGTGAAGCGGTCAGGAACACTGAAGCTTTCTTT.